Below are 5 T cell receptor beta chains sequenced from a single sample in a study of T cells expressing NK-cell markers. For each CDR3 protein, TCRdb gives one entry from its re-call of the 5' RACE reads, without DNA. This specimen shows 350,000 to 400,000 distinct CDR3 sequences; the ten leading clones hold roughly 10%. Sequenced sample: blood T cells: a sorted CD56 or NKG2C T cell subset, CD4+ or CD8+ T cells, or bulk PBMC T cells (not recorded which). These receptors all come from a woman aged 50 to 60 in good health.

The V and J genes are TRBV10-3 and TRBJ1-3. The CDR3 covers 16 residues. The germline CDR1 and CDR2 sequences are ENHRY and SYGVKD. The CDR3: CAISEPQRISGNTIYF.

This chain uses TRBV12-3 or TRBV12-4 with TRBJ2-1; TCRdb's D gene call, TRBD1, goes unchecked for lack of DNA. This CDR3 is built from 14 residues. The CDR3 here is CASSLLHPSPSKFF.

V is TRBV3-1 and J is TRBJ2-1; the D gene TCRdb calls, TRBD2, cannot be checked with no DNA. The CDR3 sequence is 12 residues long. Germline-derived CDR1 and CDR2 are LGHDT and YNNKEL (reference sequence). The CDR3 sequence: CAAWTSGSDPFF.

The chain employs TRBV20-1 and TRBJ1-5. CDR1 and CDR2 from the germline V gene are DFQATT and SNEGSKA (reference sequence). The CDR3 is 14 residues long. This CDR3 is CSARLWGSNQPQHF.

The chain joins TRBV6-5 to TRBJ1-1; as DNA is missing, the TRBD1 call by TCRdb cannot be tested. This CDR3 region has 15 residues. Germline CDR1 is MNHEY and CDR2 is SVGAGI. The chain's CDR3 is CASSFTPEENTEAFF.